This is a list of T cell receptor beta chains from one sample in a study of shared clonotypes between healthy human individuals. Clones were read by immunoSEQ multiplex PCR, and TCRdb kept only the in-frame ones, dropping some. In the table there are around 510,000 clones, around 95% of which are singletons. The sequencing input was naive CD4+ T cells sorted from blood. These receptors were taken from a young woman in good health. The CDR3 runs from the conserved cysteine through the conserved F or W. The order of the fields is V gene, clone size, J gene, CDR3 length, D gene, CDR3 protein, CDR3 DNA. The D gene is left open where the match is weak. Size values are once, few and many counts, or a class for expanded clones, and some rows have none.

V: TRBV19; size: -; J: TRBJ1-1; length: 16; D: -; CDR3: CACRGSGSGMNTEAFF; DNA: TGTGCCTGTAGGGGATCAGGGTCCGGGATGAACACTGAAGCTTTCTTT
V: TRBV18; size: -; J: TRBJ1-2; length: 14; D: -; CDR3: CASSPRQIQGGYTF; DNA: TGTGCCAGCTCACCACGACAAATACAAGGGGGCTACACCTTC
V: TRBV11-2; size: -; J: TRBJ2-7; length: 15; D: -; CDR3: CASSLVNSRSYEQYF; DNA: TGTGCCAGCAGCTTAGTGAACAGTAGGTCCTACGAGCAGTACTTC
V: TRBV7-8; size: -; J: TRBJ2-2; length: 13; D: -; CDR3: CASSLVIESALFF; DNA: TGTGCCAGCAGCTTAGTTATCGAGTCGGCGCTGTTTTTT
V: TRBV18; size: -; J: TRBJ2-7; length: 14; D: TRBD1; CDR3: CASSPGTGTYEQYF; DNA: TGTGCCAGCTCACCCGGGACAGGAACCTACGAGCAGTACTTC
V: TRBV7-6; size: -; J: TRBJ2-7; length: 14; D: TRBD1; CDR3: CASSDRQGAYEQYF; DNA: TGTGCCAGCAGCGATCGACAGGGTGCGTACGAGCAGTACTTC
V: TRBV4-2; size: -; J: TRBJ2-1; length: 15; D: TRBD2; CDR3: CASSHPTSGKGEQFF; DNA: TGTGCCAGCAGCCACCCGACTAGCGGTAAAGGTGAGCAGTTCTTC
V: TRBV5-1; size: -; J: TRBJ2-7; length: 15; D: TRBD1; CDR3: CASSLVVGQGSEQYF; DNA: TGCGCCAGCAGCTTAGTGGTGGGACAGGGATCCGAGCAGTACTTC
V: TRBV5-1; size: -; J: TRBJ2-3; length: 15; D: TRBD1; CDR3: CASAAGGSSTDTQYF; DNA: TGCGCCAGTGCTGCAGGGGGCTCAAGCACAGATACGCAGTATTTT
V: TRBV10-3; size: few; J: TRBJ1-5; length: 14; D: -; CDR3: CAISEGGSNQPQHF; DNA: TGTGCCATCAGTGAAGGCGGTAGCAATCAGCCCCAGCATTTT
V: TRBV5-4; size: -; J: TRBJ2-7; length: 11; D: -; CDR3: CASSLAHEQYF; DNA: TGTGCCAGCAGCTTGGCTCACGAGCAGTACTTC
V: TRBV18; size: once; J: TRBJ1-2; length: 13; D: -; CDR3: CASSPEPNYGYTF; DNA: TGTGCCAGCTCACCGGAGCCTAACTATGGCTACACCTTC
V: TRBV5-6; size: -; J: TRBJ2-7; length: 15; D: -; CDR3: CASSYIGGYSYEQYF; DNA: TGTGCCAGCAGCTACATCGGGGGCTACTCCTACGAGCAGTACTTC
V: TRBV28; size: -; J: TRBJ2-2; length: 18; D: TRBD2; CDR3: CASKDSRGGVLNTGELFF; DNA: TGTGCCAGCAAGGATTCGCGGGGAGGGGTATTAAACACCGGGGAGCTGTTTTTT
V: TRBV7-6; size: -; J: TRBJ2-3; length: 18; D: -; CDR3: CASSLALQRPASTDTQYF; DNA: TGTGCCAGCAGCTTAGCTTTGCAGCGACCGGCTAGCACAGATACGCAGTATTTT
V: TRBV5-5; size: -; J: TRBJ1-5; length: 13; D: -; CDR3: CASSLMTDQPQHF; DNA: TGTGCCAGCAGCTTGATGACCGATCAGCCCCAGCATTTT
V: TRBV7-6; size: -; J: TRBJ1-2; length: 14; D: -; CDR3: CASSLTGTDYGYTF; DNA: TGTGCCAGCAGCCTCACCGGGACTGACTATGGCTACACCTTC
V: TRBV28; size: -; J: TRBJ1-1; length: 13; D: -; CDR3: CASSPPPYTEAFF; DNA: TGTGCCAGCAGTCCCCCACCCTACACTGAAGCTTTCTTT
V: TRBV30; size: -; J: TRBJ1-1; length: 14; D: -; CDR3: CARRRILMNTEAFF; DNA: TGTGCCCGGCGTCGAATCCTAATGAACACTGAAGCTTTCTTT
V: TRBV9; size: -; J: TRBJ2-2; length: 15; D: TRBD2; CDR3: CASSPGGTNTGELFF; DNA: TGTGCCAGCAGCCCGGGGGGGACTAACACCGGGGAGCTGTTTTTT
V: TRBV6-6; size: -; J: TRBJ2-5; length: 14; D: -; CDR3: CASSRQDSLGTQYF; DNA: TGTGCCAGCAGTCGCCAGGACTCCCTAGGGACCCAGTACTTC
V: TRBV11-2; size: -; J: TRBJ2-1; length: 18; D: -; CDR3: CASSPPYRQGGGSNEQFF; DNA: TGTGCCAGCAGCCCACCCTACAGACAGGGCGGGGGTAGCAATGAGCAGTTCTTC
V: TRBV29-1; size: once; J: TRBJ1-1; length: 11; D: -; CDR3: CSVTGNTEAFF; DNA: TGCAGCGTGACAGGGAACACTGAAGCTTTCTTT
V: TRBV5-6; size: -; J: TRBJ2-1; length: 14; D: -; CDR3: CASSVVGTINEQFF; DNA: TGTGCCAGCAGCGTTGTGGGGACGATCAATGAGCAGTTCTTC
V: TRBV6-5; size: -; J: TRBJ1-1; length: 15; D: -; CDR3: CASSYSGYVSSEAFF; DNA: TGTGCCAGCAGTTATTCAGGGTACGTGAGCTCTGAAGCTTTCTTT
V: TRBV4-1; size: -; J: TRBJ1-2; length: 12; D: -; CDR3: CASSQDSYGYTF; DNA: TGCGCCAGCAGCCAAGACTCCTATGGCTACACCTTC
V: TRBV18; size: -; J: TRBJ2-1; length: 17; D: TRBD2; CDR3: CASSPQPSGSLLNEQFF; DNA: TGTGCCAGCTCACCGCAACCTAGCGGGAGTCTCCTCAATGAGCAGTTCTTC
V: TRBV7-9; size: -; J: TRBJ1-2; length: 14; D: TRBD1; CDR3: CASSLGRTGYGYTF; DNA: TGTGCCAGCAGCTTAGGTCGGACAGGCTATGGCTACACCTTC
V: TRBV7-9; size: -; J: TRBJ2-2; length: 16; D: -; CDR3: CASSFLGQTNTGELFF; DNA: TGTGCCAGCAGCTTCCTCGGCCAGACTAACACCGGGGAGCTGTTTTTT
V: TRBV5-1; size: -; J: TRBJ2-2; length: 14; D: TRBD2; CDR3: CASSASGGTGELFF; DNA: TGCGCCAGCAGTGCGTCGGGAGGGACCGGGGAGCTGTTTTTT
V: TRBV10-3; size: -; J: TRBJ2-7; length: 15; D: TRBD1; CDR3: CAISESPGQGHEQYF; DNA: TGTGCCATCAGTGAGTCGCCGGGACAGGGTCACGAGCAGTACTTC
V: TRBV7-6; size: -; J: TRBJ2-3; length: 12; D: -; CDR3: CASSLVGDTQYF; DNA: TGTGCCAGCAGCTTAGTGGGGGATACGCAGTATTTT
V: TRBV5-1; size: -; J: TRBJ2-5; length: 16; D: -; CDR3: CASTPWAGLDKETQYF; DNA: TGCGCCAGCACCCCGTGGGCAGGGCTAGATAAAGAGACCCAGTACTTC
V: TRBV2; size: -; J: TRBJ1-2; length: 14; D: -; CDR3: CASSEAWQGRGYTF; DNA: TGTGCCAGCAGTGAAGCATGGCAGGGGAGAGGCTACACCTTC
V: TRBV10-3; size: -; J: TRBJ2-5; length: 16; D: TRBD2; CDR3: CAISAMTSGSGETQYF; DNA: TGTGCCATCAGTGCGATGACAAGCGGGAGTGGGGAGACCCAGTACTTC
V: TRBV5-1; size: -; J: TRBJ2-1; length: 15; D: -; CDR3: CASSLAPGSYNEQFF; DNA: TGCGCCAGCAGCTTGGCCCCGGGCTCCTACAATGAGCAGTTCTTC
V: TRBV9; size: -; J: TRBJ2-6; length: 15; D: TRBD1; CDR3: CASTRQGAGANVLTF; DNA: TGTGCCAGCACCCGACAGGGGGCTGGGGCCAACGTCCTGACTTTC
V: TRBV27; size: once; J: TRBJ2-7; length: 13; D: TRBD2; CDR3: CASSLGLAGEQYF; DNA: TGTGCCAGCAGTTTGGGACTAGCGGGAGAGCAGTACTTC
V: TRBV7-2; size: once; J: TRBJ1-5; length: 15; D: -; CDR3: CASSPDSENNQPQHF; DNA: TGTGCCAGCAGCCCGGACAGCGAAAACAATCAGCCCCAGCATTTT
V: TRBV5-1; size: few; J: TRBJ2-7; length: 14; D: -; CDR3: CASRPKELTYEQYF; DNA: TGCGCCAGCAGACCGAAGGAGCTTACCTACGAGCAGTACTTC
V: TRBV19; size: -; J: TRBJ2-7; length: 13; D: TRBD2; CDR3: CASRREEGYEQYF; DNA: TGTGCCAGCCGCCGGGAGGAGGGCTACGAGCAGTACTTC
V: TRBV2; size: -; J: TRBJ1-2; length: 14; D: -; CDR3: CASKYPRELYGYTF; DNA: TGTGCCAGCAAATACCCCCGGGAATTGTATGGCTACACCTTC
V: TRBV5-1; size: -; J: TRBJ2-7; length: 13; D: TRBD1; CDR3: CASSRGTVGEQYF; DNA: TGCGCCAGCAGCAGAGGGACAGTAGGGGAGCAGTACTTC
V: TRBV9; size: -; J: TRBJ1-3; length: 19; D: -; CDR3: CASSPIGGDSLISGNTIYF; DNA: TGTGCCAGCAGCCCGATAGGTGGAGACAGTTTAATCTCTGGAAACACCATATATTTT
V: TRBV5-1; size: once; J: TRBJ1-4; length: 18; D: TRBD1; CDR3: CASSPWDRDISTNEKLFF; DNA: TGCGCCAGCAGCCCTTGGGACAGGGATATCTCAACTAATGAAAAACTGTTTTTT
V: TRBV28; size: -; J: TRBJ2-3; length: 12; D: -; CDR3: CASKENTDTQYF; DNA: TGTGCCAGCAAGGAGAACACAGATACGCAGTATTTT
V: TRBV28; size: -; J: TRBJ1-3; length: 15; D: -; CDR3: CASSFPGGSGNTIYF; DNA: TGTGCCAGCAGTTTCCCCGGAGGCTCTGGAAACACCATATATTTT
V: TRBV28; size: -; J: TRBJ2-6; length: 17; D: TRBD1; CDR3: CASSRGTGGAGANVLTF; DNA: TGTGCCAGCAGTAGGGGGACAGGGGGCGCTGGGGCCAACGTCCTGACTTTC
V: TRBV5-1; size: -; J: TRBJ1-1; length: 14; D: -; CDR3: CASRVDMMNTEAFF; DNA: TGCGCCAGCAGAGTGGACATGATGAACACTGAAGCTTTCTTT
V: TRBV15; size: -; J: TRBJ2-1; length: 12; D: -; CDR3: CATSRSGWSPFF; DNA: TGTGCCACCAGCAGATCCGGGTGGTCCCCGTTCTTC
V: TRBV19; size: -; J: TRBJ1-2; length: 15; D: TRBD1; CDR3: CATLWPGQANYGYTF; DNA: TGTGCCACTTTATGGCCAGGACAGGCGAACTATGGCTACACCTTC
V: TRBV11-1; size: -; J: TRBJ1-1; length: 13; D: -; CDR3: CASSLDSAHEAFF; DNA: TGTGCCAGCAGCTTAGATTCGGCCCATGAAGCTTTCTTT
V: TRBV28; size: -; J: TRBJ2-7; length: 15; D: TRBD1; CDR3: CASSKRQGTTYEQYF; DNA: TGTGCCAGCAGTAAACGACAGGGGACGACCTACGAGCAGTACTTC
V: TRBV19; size: once; J: TRBJ2-1; length: 15; D: TRBD2; CDR3: CASSIWLAGDNEQFF; DNA: TGTGCCAGTAGTATCTGGCTAGCGGGAGATAATGAGCAGTTCTTC
V: TRBV5-1; size: -; J: TRBJ2-1; length: 15; D: TRBD2; CDR3: CASSRLAGGSSEQFF; DNA: TGCGCCAGCAGCCGACTAGCGGGAGGGTCGAGTGAGCAGTTCTTC
V: TRBV30; size: -; J: TRBJ1-2; length: 13; D: -; CDR3: CAWRANRVYGYTF; DNA: TGTGCCTGGAGAGCGAACAGGGTCTATGGCTACACCTTC
V: TRBV7-9; size: -; J: TRBJ1-1; length: 16; D: -; CDR3: CASKLLQEWDVDEAFF; DNA: TGTGCCAGCAAGTTGCTGCAAGAGTGGGACGTAGATGAAGCTTTCTTT
V: TRBV5-1; size: -; J: TRBJ1-1; length: 16; D: -; CDR3: CASSLLRDSGNTEAFF; DNA: TGCGCCAGCAGCTTGCTCCGGGATAGCGGGAACACTGAAGCTTTCTTT
V: TRBV5-6; size: -; J: TRBJ2-3; length: 16; D: TRBD2; CDR3: CAPELAGVLGGDTQYF; DNA: TGTGCTCCGGAACTAGCGGGAGTATTAGGTGGAGATACGCAGTATTTT
V: TRBV4-2; size: -; J: TRBJ1-1; length: 15; D: -; CDR3: CASSLEVGGNTEAFF; DNA: TGTGCCAGCAGCCTAGAGGTGGGTGGGAACACTGAAGCTTTCTTT